The 15 T cell receptor beta chains presented below share a single source sample, sequenced in a study of T cells in Graves' hyperthyroidism and ophthalmopathy. RNA transcripts gave rise to amplified TCR beta CDR3 regions. First-round RT-PCR with HTBI primers amplified the TCR CDR3 region. TCRdb re-analysed the multiplex PCR reads in MiXCR, keeping a single row per CDR3 protein. There are about 98,000 distinct CDR3 sequences in the sample; roughly 40% occur only once, and roughly 10% lies in the top ten. Sequenced material: peripheral blood or thyroid tissue (not recorded which). The receptors stem from a woman aged 30 to 39 with Graves' hyperthyroidism.

For this clonotype: Because it lacks the conserved phenylalanine or tryptophan at the end, this CDR3 is likely a read error. The gene calls are TRBV6-2 or TRBV6-3 and TRBJ1-3; D call uncertain. The germline V gene has CDR1 MNHEY and CDR2 SVGEGT. The CDR3 runs to 17 residues. V was cut by 5 bases and J by 0 bases, with 17 bases left in between. The CDR3 region has the DNA TGTGCCAGCAGTCTCCCCCGGGAGGCTCCCTCTGGAAACACCATATATTCT. It translates to CASSLPREAPSGNTIYS.

The sample holds a few counts of this clonotype. V gene TRBV29-1 combines with J gene TRBJ2-5, with unresolved D. Between the trimmed V and J ends, which lost 2 bases and 5 bases, there was a span of 12 bases. The length of the CDR3 is 13 residues. Germline CDR1 is SQVTM and CDR2 is ANQGSEA. CDR3 amino acids: CSVERVVYETQYF. Here the CDR3 DNA reads TGCAGCGTTGAACGTGTGGTGTATGAGACCCAGTACTTC.

There are many counts of this clonotype. DNA for the CDR3: TGTGCCAGTAGTATTAACAGGGGTGGCAGCAATCAGCCCCAGCATTTT. It encodes CASSINRGGSNQPQHF. The chain uses TRBV19 and TRBJ1-5, with 7 bases that match TRBD1. Germline V gene lookup returns CDR1 LNHDA and CDR2 SQIVND (reference sequence). J was trimmed by 1 base and V by 3 bases; bases with no gene match: 6. The CDR3 runs to 16 residues.

The rearrangement joins TRBV20-1 to TRBJ2-3; D is possibly TRBD1 (5 bases). The last part of the DNA fits TRBJ1-5 better; the J call may be wrong. Germline V lookup: CDR1 DFQATT, CDR2 SNEGSKA (reference sequence). The CDR3 runs to 17 residues. The CDR3 nucleotides are TGCAGTGCTAGATGGACCAGCGGGACCTGGAGCACAGATACGCAGCATTTT. The encoded protein is CSARWTSGTWSTDTQHF.

This clonotype was detected many times. V usage is TRBV6-6 and J usage is TRBJ1-5; D not resolved. CDR3 length equals 14 residues. V was shortened by 0 bases and J by 3 bases, with 6 bases between the two germline ends. In germline, CDR1 is MNHNY, CDR2 SVGAGI (reference sequence). The CDR3 reads CASSYSRVNQPQHF. CDR3 sequence (DNA): TGTGCCAGCAGTTACTCGAGGGTCAATCAGCCCCAGCATTTT.

This clonotype was counted at least ten times. The rearrangement joins TRBV19 to TRBJ1-4; D call uncertain. The CDR3 sequence is 11 residues long. The V end was cut by 7 bases, the J end by 11 bases, with 11 bases between. Germline V lookup: CDR1 LNHDA, CDR2 SQIVND (reference sequence). CDR3 sequence (DNA): TGTGCCAGTACCCATGATGTGAAACTGTTTTTT. Protein sequence: CASTHDVKLFF.

This clonotype was recorded many times. The chain is built from TRBV7-9 and TRBJ1-4, with D tentatively TRBD1 (5 bases). The germline CDR1 and CDR2 sequences are SEHNR and FQNEAQ (reference sequence). The CDR3 totals 16 residues. V dropped 4 bases and J dropped 0 bases, with 12 bases sitting between them. The CDR3 loop reads CASSSSDRATNEKLFF. For the CDR3, the DNA is TGTGCCAGCAGCTCGAGCGACAGAGCAACTAATGAAAAACTGTTTTTT.

At least ten counts were recorded for this clonotype. The CDR3 here is CASSRGAQGGMTGELFF. The CDR3, as DNA: TGTGCCAGTAGTAGAGGGGCGCAGGGAGGTATGACCGGGGAGCTGTTTTTT. The rearrangement uses TRBV19 and TRBJ2-2; weak D call: TRBD2 (6 bases). The V and J ends lost 4 bases and 5 bases respectively, with 20 bases between them. The CDR3 has 17 residues. The germline gives CDR1 LNHDA, CDR2 SQIVND (reference sequence).

This clonotype was picked up many times. The chain has TRBV2 and TRBJ1-5; TRBD1 is a possible D gene (6 bases). The CDR3 extends over 13 amino acids. Germline CDR1 is SNHLY and CDR2 is FYNNEI. V was cut by 8 bases and J by 3 bases, with 11 bases left in between. The CDR3 loop reads CASLGQTNQPQHF. The CDR3 nucleotides read TGTGCCAGCCTCGGACAGACCAATCAGCCCCAGCATTTT.

This clonotype has only one observation. V is TRBV2 and J is TRBJ1-5; no reliable D call. The CDR3 loop spans 15 amino acids. Germline values: CDR1 SNHLY, CDR2 FYNNEI. Trimming stripped 0 bases from V and 4 bases from J, with 10 bases between. CDR3 protein: CASSEALLGNQPQHF. CDR3 nucleotide sequence: TGTGCCAGCAGTGAAGCGCTTCTGGGGAATCAGCCCCAGCATTTT.

The table lists this clonotype with many counts. The V and J genes are TRBV7-2 and TRBJ2-5, with no clear D. This CDR3 spans 14 amino acids. Germline values: CDR1 SGHTA, CDR2 FQGNSA. Between the trimmed V and J ends, which lost 2 bases and 7 bases, there was a span of 14 bases. CDR3 in amino acids: CASSLPDPAWTQYF. DNA of the CDR3: TGTGCCAGCAGCTTACCTGACCCTGCCTGGACCCAGTACTTC.

J is TRBJ2-2 and V is TRBV5-4, with 10 bases identical to TRBD2. The trim removed 5 bases at V and 4 bases at J, leaving 17 bases unmatched. The germline CDR1 and CDR2 sequences are SGHNT and YYREEE (reference sequence). CDR3 length: 19 amino acids. The DNA for the CDR3 is TGTGCCAGCAGTGGCCAAGCTTGGCTAGCGGGAGAGTCCACCGGGGAGCTGTTTTTT. The encoded protein is CASSGQAWLAGESTGELFF.

The V call is TRBV25-1, the J call TRBJ2-5; 12 bases are a match to TRBD2. Germline CDR1 reads MGHDK; CDR2 reads SYGVNS. Unmatched junction bases numbered 6, after V lost 6 bases and J lost 7 bases. The CDR3 covers 14 residues. CDR3 region: CASRLAGGGRTQYF. CDR3 coding DNA: TGTGCCAGCAGACTAGCGGGAGGTGGAAGGACCCAGTACTTC. Full variable domain (missing parts from reference TRBV25-1 and TRBJ2-5): EADIYQTPRYLVIGTGKKITLECSQTMGHDKMYWYQQDPGMELHLIHYSYGVNSTEKGDLSSESTVSRIRTEHFPLTLESARPSHTSQYLCASRLAGGGRTQYFGPGTRLLVL.

This clonotype was seen ten or more times. One junction end does not reproduce the germline sequence, and a read error may be involved. The chain uses TRBV4-2 and TRBJ2-7; either TRBD1 or TRBD2 may supply D (6 bases each). CDR3 length: 16 amino acids. Germline CDR1 LGHNA, CDR2 YNFKEQ. This chain's CDR3 is CASSQDRLGGGTPPSF. The CDR3, as DNA: TGTGCCAGCAGCCAAGATCGTTTGGGGGGCGGGACCCCTCCCTCCTTC.

This clonotype was seen repeatedly, ten times or more. This chain uses TRBV7-8 with TRBJ1-6; D not resolved. Germline loops: CDR1 SGHVS, CDR2 FQNEAQ. There are 12 residues in the CDR3. The germline V and J ends were trimmed by 4 bases and 14 bases, with 12 bases remaining between them. This chain's CDR3 is CASSYTTVSLHF. DNA for the CDR3: TGTGCCAGCAGCTATACGACGGTATCCCTCCACTTT.